Described below is a single TCR beta chain sequence and its context. Its antigen remains unidentified. This record comes from a study of Tregs in tolerant kidney transplant recipients. The study, taken as a whole, reports: Few patients were studied, so findings need validation in larger groups.

Unstimulated regulatory T cells (CD4+CD25+CD127-), CD4+CD25- non-regulatory cells, CD4 and CD8 cells were FACS-sorted from thawed PBMCs. The assay was immunoSEQ multiplex PCR, and TCRdb's table has in-frame clones only and misses some. The sample gives approximately 260,000 clones, 80% to 85% of which show up once; around 0.61% is in the top ten. There are 17 residues in the CDR3. Germline V CDR1 and CDR2: SNHLY, FYNNEI. V dropped 6 bases and J dropped 4; count of bases not matched to a gene: 14. The receptor was isolated from a human donor in good health. Specimen: CD4+ T cells from blood. The chain links TRBV2 to TRBJ2-3, with 9 bases lining up with TRBD2. Written as DNA, the CDR3 is TGTGCCAGCAGCGTAGCCTTTTTAGCGGGAGCATCAGATACGCAGTATTTT. Protein sequence: CASSVAFLAGASDTQYF.